This T cell receptor beta chain was captured by sequencing in a study of beta chain features in type 1 diabetes. Whole-study findings and limits: When Type 1 diabetes patients were examined, their TCRB CDR3s proved moderately but significantly shorter in all four CD4+ subsets. Researchers could not determine here whether HLA type influences TCRB rearrangement.

TCRB transcripts that were expressed got sequenced, as all of the isolated RNA had been reverse transcribed. Profiled with immunoSEQ multiplex PCR; TCRdb holds only in-frame clones, not every one. Found here are a few hundred thousand clones, roughly 13% of them singletons; the top ten hold roughly 0.015%. Germline V gene sequence: CDR1 SNHLY, CDR2 FYNNEI. The V segment lost 7 bases and the J segment 1 base; nucleotides outside the gene matches: 9. The CDR3 extends over 15 amino acids. The sample holds a few counts of this clone. Its specificity is unknown. Sequencing used naive CD4+ T cells from blood. The clonotype comes from a woman under 30 with type 1 diabetes. The chain employs TRBV2 and TRBJ1-2, with 7 bases fitting TRBD1. CDR3 bases: TGTGCCAGCAACGCCCAAACAGGGGTTAACTATGGCTACACCTTC. It codes for CASNAQTGVNYGYTF.